Listed below are T cell receptor beta chains from one sample, sequenced in a study of blood T cell repertoires in COVID-19. Some clones are missing from TCRdb's copy, which holds only in-frame ones; the method was immunoSEQ multiplex PCR. In the table there are tens of thousands of clones, less than 95% of which are singletons. Material for sequencing was peripheral blood. These TCRs come from a human donor with active COVID-19. The donor label of this sample is uncertain. CDR3s include the opening cysteine and the closing phenylalanine or tryptophan. The order of the fields is V gene, D gene, clone size, J gene, CDR3 DNA, CDR3 protein. The D gene is left open where the match is weak. The size field is filled for only some rows; it gives once, few, many or a size class.

TRBV29-1	NA	NA	TRBJ1-1	TGCAGCGTTGAAGAGGTGGCAGAAGCTTTCTTT	CSVEEVAEAFF
TRBV25-1	TRBD1	NA	TRBJ2-7	TGTGCCAGCAGCCTAGACAGGGATCCCAACGAGCAGTACTTC	CASSLDRDPNEQYF
TRBV10-2	NA	NA	TRBJ1-1	TGCGCCACCTCCAGAGGGGGGGGCACTGAAGCTTTCTTT	CATSRGGGTEAFF
TRBV6-5	NA	NA	TRBJ1-2	TGTGCCAGCACGGACACTACCTCGTACACCTTC	CASTDTTSYTF
TRBV5-1	NA	NA	TRBJ2-7	TGCGCCAGCAGCTTGCCTAGCCAGAACGAGCAGTACTTC	CASSLPSQNEQYF
TRBV6-2/TRBV6-3	TRBD2	NA	TRBJ2-1	TGTGCCAGCAGTTACCTCCCTAGCGGGTACAATGAGCAGTTCTTC	CASSYLPSGYNEQFF
TRBV7-9	TRBD1	NA	TRBJ2-3	TGTGCCAGCAGCGAGACAGGGGATACGCAGTATTTT	CASSETGDTQYF
TRBV18	TRBD1	NA	TRBJ1-3	TGTGCCAGCTCGCGACAGGGGGCGATAGGAAACACCATATATTTT	CASSRQGAIGNTIYF
TRBV5-6	NA	NA	TRBJ1-1	TGTGCCAGCAGTTTGGTTTCTTTAGACACTGAAGCTTTCTTT	CASSLVSLDTEAFF
TRBV10-3	NA	NA	TRBJ1-1	TGTGCCATCAGTGACCCGACAGGACTTACGAACACTGAAGCTTTCTTT	CAISDPTGLTNTEAFF
TRBV7-9	TRBD1	NA	TRBJ1-1	TGTGCCAGCAGTTTGGACAGGGGTATCACTGAAGCTTTCTTT	CASSLDRGITEAFF
TRBV5-1	TRBD1	few	TRBJ1-4	TGCGCCAGCAGCTTGCAAATGGACAGGGATAATGAAAAACTGTTTTTT	CASSLQMDRDNEKLFF
TRBV4-1	TRBD2	NA	TRBJ2-1	TGCGCCAGCAGCCAAGACCAGGGACTAGCGGGGAGTAATGAGCAGTTCTTC	CASSQDQGLAGSNEQFF
TRBV5-1	TRBD1	once	TRBJ1-3	TGCGCCAGCAGCTTGGCGGGACAGATTTCTGGAAACACCATATATTTT	CASSLAGQISGNTIYF
TRBV20-1	NA	NA	TRBJ2-3	TGCAGTGCTAGTGCAGGGATGGGCACAGATACGCAGTATTTT	CSASAGMGTDTQYF
TRBV9	NA	NA	TRBJ2-5	TGTGCCAAACAGTGGGTACAAGAGACCCAGTACTTC	CAKQWVQETQYF
TRBV2	TRBD1	few	TRBJ2-7	TGTGCCAGCAGTGTGAGGAGGGACAGGGCCTCCTACGAGCAGTACTTC	CASSVRRDRASYEQYF
TRBV7-9	NA	NA	TRBJ2-2	TGTGCCAGCTTGGGGGAAACCGGGACTGTAAACACCGGGGAGCTGTTTTTT	CASLGETGTVNTGELFF
TRBV6-5	NA	once	TRBJ2-7	TGTGCCAGCAGTTCCTCTGAGGGCCCCTACGAGCAGTACTTC	CASSSSEGPYEQYF
TRBV11-2	NA	NA	TRBJ2-5	TGTGCCAGCAGCTTAGTCGTCGGCGGGACCCAGTACTTC	CASSLVVGGTQYF
TRBV2	TRBD2	once	TRBJ2-1	TGTGCCAGCAGACTCACTAGCGGGGCTTACAATGAGCAGTTCTTC	CASRLTSGAYNEQFF
TRBV19	NA	NA	TRBJ1-5	TGTGCCAGTACCCAACGAGGAGGAACGGGGAATCAGCCCCAGCATTTT	CASTQRGGTGNQPQHF